Following are 10 T cell receptor beta chains from one sample sequenced in a study of T cell repertoires in cytomegalovirus infection (dated by TCRdb to the late 2010s). These receptors' targets are unknown. This sample's treatment or condition label indicates: in vitro stimulation with specific CMV peptide epitopes to enrich CMV-specific T cells. Sequencing took place on an Illumina HiSeq 1500. TCRdb passed the public sequencing reads through fastp at Q25 and MiXCR, retaining productive beta sequences. Rows are combined by CDR3 protein, so each entry shows the most common genes and DNA. The sample has about 900,000 distinct CDR3 sequences on record, around 32% of them singletons. Clones ranked in the top ten supply around 15% of the sample. Sequenced here: cultured CD8+ T cells from PBMCs, sampled from culture after CMV antigen stimulation. The receptor set was obtained from a human donor in good health (CMV status not recorded). Some clones in this sample may be carry-over from other donors' samples.

This clonotype has just a few counts. The chain carries TRBV2 and TRBJ1-6; no firm D call. Deletions cut 4 bases from V and 0 bases from J, with 10 bases between. Per germline, CDR1 SNHLY and CDR2 FYNNEI. The CDR3 sequence is 16 residues long. This CDR3 reads CASSGSLSSYNSPLHF. As DNA, the CDR3 is TGTGCCAGCAGTGGAAGCTTAAGCTCCTATAATTCACCCCTCCACTTT.

This clonotype came up many times. The V call is TRBV7-9, the J call TRBJ2-5; tentatively, D is TRBD1 (6 bases). Germline V CDR1 and CDR2: SEHNR, FQNEAQ (reference sequence). The CDR3 has 14 amino acids. With 4 bases removed from V and 2 bases from J, the gap between germline ends came to 11 bases. In nucleotides, the CDR3 is TGTGCCAGCAGCTCGTGGGACAAGCAAGAGACCCAGTACTTC. The encoded protein is CASSSWDKQETQYF. The entire variable domain, with the rest obtained from reference TRBV7-9 and TRBJ2-5, is as follows: DTGVSQNPRHKITKRGQNVTFRCDPISEHNRLYWYRQTLGQGPEFLTYFQNEAQLEKSRLLSDRFSAERPKGSFSTLEIQRTEQGDSAMYLCASSSWDKQETQYFGPGTRLLVL.

This chain joins TRBV29-1 and TRBJ2-3, with 11 bases lining up with TRBD2. Germline V gene sequence: CDR1 SQVTM, CDR2 ANQGSEA. The CDR3 loop spans 20 amino acids. V was clipped by 1 base and J by 0 bases; unmatched bases: 15. CDR3 region: CSVEVRTSGGATSSTDTQYF. CDR3 nucleotide sequence: TGCAGCGTTGAAGTCCGAACTAGCGGGGGCGCAACCTCTAGCACAGATACGCAGTATTTT.

The V and J genes are TRBV5-6 and TRBJ1-2; possibly TRBD1 for D (5 bases). Deletions cut 4 bases from V and 7 bases from J, with 14 bases between. The CDR3 consists of 13 residues. In germline, CDR1 is SGHDT, CDR2 YYEEEE. The CDR3 sequence is CASSATVLGGYTF. CDR3 nucleotides: TGTGCCAGCAGCGCGACAGTACTAGGTGGCTACACCTTC.

This clonotype was seen only a few times. V usage is TRBV7-9 and J usage is TRBJ1-2; D is unclear. The V gene lost 5 bases and the J gene lost 9 bases, with 13 bases spanning the gap. CDR1 is SEHNR, CDR2 FQNEAQ, per germline (reference sequence). The CDR3 runs 12 residues. The CDR3 nucleotides read TGTGCCAGCAGCCTGAGCCTCCCAAGCTACACCTTC. It codes for CASSLSLPSYTF.

This clonotype was seen just once. The rearrangement links TRBV19 to TRBJ2-3; TRBD1 or TRBD2 may be the D gene (5 bases each). The CDR3 extends over 16 amino acids. Germline CDR1 is LNHDA and CDR2 is SQIVND (reference sequence). V lost 0 bases to trimming and J lost 4 bases, with 14 bases between them. The CDR3 protein is CASSIDHGAVSDTQYF. The CDR3 bases are TGTGCCAGTAGTATAGATCACGGGGCAGTTTCAGATACGCAGTATTTT.

The chain couples TRBV20-1 to TRBJ2-5, with D perhaps TRBD2 (6 bases). This CDR3 has 14 amino acids. Germline CDR1 and CDR2: DFQATT and SNEGSKA (reference sequence). Trimming shortened V by 5 bases and J by 2 bases, and 15 bases separated the two germline ends. The CDR3 DNA sequence: TGCAGTGCTGGAGGGTCCGGACTACAAGAGACCCAGTACTTC. Translating gives CSAGGSGLQETQYF.

The chain combines TRBV5-1 with TRBJ1-2; D call uncertain. The germline gives CDR1 SGHRS, CDR2 YFSETQ. The CDR3 has 13 amino acids. The V end was cut by 9 bases, the J end by 8 bases, with 20 bases between. As DNA, the CDR3 is TGCGCCACCTTGGACGAGAAGATGTCCGGCTACACCTTC. This encodes CATLDEKMSGYTF.

In this sample, this clonotype turned up a few times. The chain employs TRBV29-1 and TRBJ1-1; TRBD1 might be the D (6 bases). Trimming left V 3 bases short and J 5 bases short, with 16 bases between. The CDR3 is made up of 14 amino acids. Germline-derived CDR1 and CDR2 are SQVTM and ANQGSEA. The CDR3 loop is CSVDPRGGGTEAFF. Here the CDR3 DNA reads TGCAGCGTTGATCCAAGAGGGGGAGGGACTGAAGCTTTCTTT. Full variable domain (outside the CDR3, taken from reference TRBV29-1 and TRBJ1-1): SAVISQKPSRDICQRGTSLTIQCQVDSQVTMMFWYRQQPGQSLTLIATANQGSEATYESGFVIDKFPISRPNLTFSTLTVSNMSPEDSSIYLCSVDPRGGGTEAFFGQGTRLTVV.

The V and J genes are TRBV27 and TRBJ2-7, with D unclear. Trimming left V 1 base short and J 3 bases short, with 10 bases between. Germline CDR1 reads MNHEY; CDR2 reads SMNVEV (reference sequence). The length of the CDR3 is 14 residues. CDR3 residues: CASSLFPDRYEQYF. CDR3 DNA: TGTGCCAGCAGTTTATTTCCAGACCGCTACGAGCAGTACTTC.